Detailed here is one TCR beta chain. The antigen is unknown. This entry comes from a study of T-cell reconstitution after alpha-beta-depleted transplantation in children. Study-level results: There were reportedly several hundred expanded graft clones from which alpha-beta T cells came about two months after transplant. By one year post-transplant, T-cell counts and diversity largely arose from T cells that were newly produced.

Germline loops: CDR1 KGHSH, CDR2 LQKENI. CDR3 length: 12 residues. Trimming shortened V by 8 bases and J by 1 base, and 8 bases separated the two germline ends. Preparation of the TCRbeta library was carried out with unique molecular identifiers. A single record per CDR3 protein comes from TCRdb applying MiXCR to the PCR reads. Of some 200,000 distinct CDR3 sequences listed, roughly 8.3% are singletons. This sequence joins TRBV18 and TRBJ2-5; possibly TRBD1 for D (5 bases). Material: PBMCs, mostly from graft donor cells, obtained 360 days after TCRalphabeta/CD19-depleted stem cell transplant. This receptor was obtained from a male patient aged 2 to 9 who had a stem cell transplant for acute myeloid leukemia, so the T cells may come from the graft donor. The CDR3 bases are TGTGCCAGCCTTCAGGGCCAAGAGACCCAGTACTTC. Its protein product is CASLQGQETQYF.